This TCR beta chain originates from a study of CD8 T cells in Susac syndrome. At the level of the study: Treatment at blood withdrawal was none, corticosteroids, or intravenous immunoglobulin alone in Susac syndrome patients. Whole-study results and caveats: Susac syndrome CD4+ T cell repertoires showed no clonal expansion.

Sequencing of TCR beta, carried out with a high-throughput approach, was applied to CD8+ and CD4+ T cells from the blood. TEMRA cells were FACS-enriched, with CD8+ and CD4+ T cells isolated negatively. Reverse transcription of roughly 0.45 to 1 ug RNA used random hexamers. One entry per CDR3 protein results from TCRdb running MiXCR on the immunoSEQ multiplex PCR reads. Of about 190,000 distinct CDR3 sequences in the sample, almost 96% are singletons; the top ten hold around 0.092%. Between the trimmed V and J ends, which lost 3 bases and 5 bases, there was a span of 11 bases. Germline CDR1 is SNHLY and CDR2 is FYNNEI. The CDR3 totals 14 residues. About this clonotype itself: The antigen is not known.

The V gene is TRBV2, the J gene TRBJ2-1; D gene ambiguous. Sequenced input: CD4+ T cells from PBMCs. The receptor's source is a human donor with Susac syndrome. The CDR3: CASSELAEHNEQFF. CDR3 coding DNA: TGTGCCAGCAGTGAGCTGGCGGAGCACAATGAGCAGTTCTTC.